The rows below give T cell receptor beta chains drawn from one sample of a study of T cell repertoires in cytomegalovirus infection. MiXCR, applied by TCRdb to the reads, yields one record per CDR3 protein. Of 130,000 or so distinct CDR3 sequences detected, about 6.5% appear once; the ten largest clones hold about a sixth. The sequenced material came from PBMCs. The receptors shown here come from a human donor in good health (CMV status not recorded). Some clones in this sample may be carry-over from other donors' samples. CDR3s include the opening cysteine and the closing phenylalanine or tryptophan. Each record gives: V gene, clone size, CDR3 protein. Expanded clones get a size class; other rows say once, few or many, or leave the size out.

>TRBV11-2|NA
CASSLSLTAGSSYEQYF
>TRBV11-1|few
CASSLVGRGNTEAFF
>TRBV7-8|few
CASSFYRAVDTQYF
>TRBV9|many
CASSVATGTGAYEQYF
>TRBV7-9|many
CASRFGAQETQYF
>TRBV18|few
CASSLTGGNEQFF
>TRBV25-1|many
CASSPYSSGWSEKLFF
>TRBV7-6|many
CASSSAGVRPQHF
>TRBV7-6|few
CASSPTWETQYF
>TRBV4-3|few
CASSSSRGGLETQYF